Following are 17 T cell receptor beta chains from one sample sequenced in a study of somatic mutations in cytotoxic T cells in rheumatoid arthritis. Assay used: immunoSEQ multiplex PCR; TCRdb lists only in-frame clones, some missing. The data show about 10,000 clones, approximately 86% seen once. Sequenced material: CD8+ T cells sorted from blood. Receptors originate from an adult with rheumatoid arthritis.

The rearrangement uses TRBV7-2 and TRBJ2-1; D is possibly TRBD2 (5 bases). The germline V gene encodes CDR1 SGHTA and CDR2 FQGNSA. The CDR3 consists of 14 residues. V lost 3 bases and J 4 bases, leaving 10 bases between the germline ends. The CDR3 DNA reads TGTGCCAGCAGCTTTGGAGGCTTGTACAATGAGCAGTTCTTC. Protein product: CASSFGGLYNEQFF.

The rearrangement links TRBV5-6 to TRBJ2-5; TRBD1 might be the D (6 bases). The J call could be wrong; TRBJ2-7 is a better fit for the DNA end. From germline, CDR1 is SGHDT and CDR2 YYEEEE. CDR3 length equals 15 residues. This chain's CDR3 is CASSLGDTSSYEQYF. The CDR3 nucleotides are TGTGCCAGCAGCTTGGGGGACACGAGCTCCTACGAGCAGTACTTC.

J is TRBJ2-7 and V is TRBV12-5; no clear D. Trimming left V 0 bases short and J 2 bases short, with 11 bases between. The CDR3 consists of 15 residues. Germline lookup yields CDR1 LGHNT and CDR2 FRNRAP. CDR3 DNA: TGTGCTAGTGGTTTGGTACGCTACACGACCTACGAGCAGTACTTC. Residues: CASGLVRYTTYEQYF. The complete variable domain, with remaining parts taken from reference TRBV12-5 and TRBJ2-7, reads DARVTQTPRHKVTEMGQEVTMRCQPILGHNTVFWYRQTMMQGLELLAYFRNRAPLDDSGMPKDRFSAEMPDATLATLKIQPSEPRDSAVYFCASGLVRYTTYEQYFGPGTRLTVT.

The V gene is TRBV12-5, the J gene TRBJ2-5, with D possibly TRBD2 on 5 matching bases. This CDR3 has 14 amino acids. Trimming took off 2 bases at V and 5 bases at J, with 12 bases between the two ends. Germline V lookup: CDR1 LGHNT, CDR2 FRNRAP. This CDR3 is CASGLSNGGETQYF. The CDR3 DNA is TGTGCTAGTGGTTTGTCTAATGGAGGCGAGACCCAGTACTTC.

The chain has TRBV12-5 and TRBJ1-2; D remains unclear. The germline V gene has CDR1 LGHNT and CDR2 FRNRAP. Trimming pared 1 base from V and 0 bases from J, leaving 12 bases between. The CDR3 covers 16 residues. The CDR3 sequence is CASGLEGVLANYGYTF. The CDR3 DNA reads TGTGCTAGTGGTTTGGAGGGAGTCCTAGCTAACTATGGCTACACCTTC.

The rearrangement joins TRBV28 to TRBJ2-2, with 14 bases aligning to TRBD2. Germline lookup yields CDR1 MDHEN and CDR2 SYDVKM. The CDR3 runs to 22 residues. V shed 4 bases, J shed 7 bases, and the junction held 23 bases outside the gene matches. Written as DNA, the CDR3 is TGTGCCAGCAGTTACCCCGGTCGGTTCGGGACTAGCGGGAGTAGGTTTAACGGGGAGCTGTTTTTT. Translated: CASSYPGRFGTSGSRFNGELFF.

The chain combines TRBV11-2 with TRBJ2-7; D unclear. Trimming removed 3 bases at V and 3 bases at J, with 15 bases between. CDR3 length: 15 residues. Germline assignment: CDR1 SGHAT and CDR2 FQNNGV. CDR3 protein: CASSLGFDSYYEQYF. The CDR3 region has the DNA TGTGCCAGCAGCTTGGGCTTCGACTCTTACTACGAGCAGTACTTC.

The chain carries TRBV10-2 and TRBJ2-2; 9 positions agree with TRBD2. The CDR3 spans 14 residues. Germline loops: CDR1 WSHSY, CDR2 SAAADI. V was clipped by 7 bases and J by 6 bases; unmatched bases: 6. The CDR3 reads CASNPSGTAGELFF. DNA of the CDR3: TGCGCCAGCAACCCTAGCGGGACGGCCGGGGAGCTGTTTTTT.

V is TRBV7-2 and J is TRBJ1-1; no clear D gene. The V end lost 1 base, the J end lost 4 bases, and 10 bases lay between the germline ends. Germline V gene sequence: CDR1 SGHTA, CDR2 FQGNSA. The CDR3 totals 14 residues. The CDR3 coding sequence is TGTGCCAGCAGCTTAGTAAGGCAGGTCACTGAAGCTTTCTTT. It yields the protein CASSLVRQVTEAFF.

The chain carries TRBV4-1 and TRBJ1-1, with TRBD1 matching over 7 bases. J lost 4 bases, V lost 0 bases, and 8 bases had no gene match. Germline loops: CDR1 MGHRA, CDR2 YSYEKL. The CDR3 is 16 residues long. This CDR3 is CASSQDRRDSFTEAFF. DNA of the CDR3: TGCGCCAGCAGCCAAGATAGGAGGGACAGCTTCACTGAAGCTTTCTTT.

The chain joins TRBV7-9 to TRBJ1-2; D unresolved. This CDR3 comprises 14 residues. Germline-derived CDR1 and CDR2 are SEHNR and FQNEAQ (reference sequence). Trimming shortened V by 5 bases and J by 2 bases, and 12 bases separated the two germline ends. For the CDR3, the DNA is TGTGCCAGCAGCATAATTGACAAGAACTATGGCTACACCTTC. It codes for CASSIIDKNYGYTF.

CDR3 region: CASSVGTTLYEQYF. As DNA, the CDR3 is TGTGCCAGCAGCGTCGGGACTACTCTCTACGAGCAGTACTTC. The gene calls are TRBV9 and TRBJ2-5; the match to TRBD2 covers 7 bases. The J call may be incorrect, as the DNA end agrees better with TRBJ2-7. This CDR3 has 14 residues. Germline assignment: CDR1 SGDLS and CDR2 YYNGEE.

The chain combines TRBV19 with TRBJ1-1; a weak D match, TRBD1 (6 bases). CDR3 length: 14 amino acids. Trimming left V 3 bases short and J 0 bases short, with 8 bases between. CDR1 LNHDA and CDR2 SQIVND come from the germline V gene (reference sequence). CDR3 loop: CASSIQGMNTEAFF. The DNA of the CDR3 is TGTGCCAGTAGTATTCAGGGGATGAACACTGAAGCTTTCTTT.

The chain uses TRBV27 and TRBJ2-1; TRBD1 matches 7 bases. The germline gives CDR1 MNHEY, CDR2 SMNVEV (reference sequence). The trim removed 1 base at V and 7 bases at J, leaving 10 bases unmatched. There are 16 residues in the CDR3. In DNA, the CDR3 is TGTGCCAGCAGTTTATACCGACAGGGTGACGGAAATGAGCAGTTCTTC. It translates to CASSLYRQGDGNEQFF.

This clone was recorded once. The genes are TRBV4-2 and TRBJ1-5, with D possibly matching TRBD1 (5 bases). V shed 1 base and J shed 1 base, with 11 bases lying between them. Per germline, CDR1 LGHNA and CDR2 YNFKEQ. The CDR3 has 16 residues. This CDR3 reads CASSQVVGTSNQPQHF. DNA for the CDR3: TGTGCCAGCAGCCAAGTGGTAGGGACCAGCAATCAGCCCCAGCATTTT.

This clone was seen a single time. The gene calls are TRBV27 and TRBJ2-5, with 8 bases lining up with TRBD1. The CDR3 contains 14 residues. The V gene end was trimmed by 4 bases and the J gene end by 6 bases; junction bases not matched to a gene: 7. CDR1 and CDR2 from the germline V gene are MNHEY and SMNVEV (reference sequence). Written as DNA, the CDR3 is TGTGCCAGCAGTTGGGCAGGGGGCGTGAAGACCCAGTACTTC. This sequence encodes CASSWAGGVKTQYF.

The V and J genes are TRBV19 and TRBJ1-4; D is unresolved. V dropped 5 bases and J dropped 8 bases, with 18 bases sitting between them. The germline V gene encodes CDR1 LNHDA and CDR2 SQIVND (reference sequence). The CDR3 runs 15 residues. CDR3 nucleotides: TGTGCCAGTAGTCCACGACGTATGGGAAGGGAAAAACTGTTTTTT. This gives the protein CASSPRRMGREKLFF.